This TCR beta chain was sequenced for a study of blood T cell repertoires in COVID-19. Study summary: Sites across the United States, Italy and Spain contributed samples from acute and convalescent COVID-19. Sources were T cells, B-cell-depleted T cells, or PBMCs; the material itself was cDNA or gDNA.

The participants were between about 18 and 89 years old and came from 24 US areas. The V end lost 4 bases, the J end lost 5 bases, and 8 bases lay between the germline ends. This CDR3 comprises 12 residues. CDR1 SNHLY and CDR2 FYNNEI come from the germline V gene. This clone has only one observation. Per the authors' pipeline: Quantification of nucleated cells was approximated via reference gene primer amplification. Measured with immunoSEQ multiplex PCR; TCRdb has only the in-frame clones, and not every one. D and trimming come from the DNA, and the V and J calls and clone size come from that table. The sample lists some 200,000 clones, 85% to 90% occurring once.

The sample comprised PBMCs or T cells enriched from blood (not recorded which). The genes are TRBV2 and TRBJ1-2; D gene uncertain. This receptor was taken from a woman younger than 35 in a cohort exposed to, infected with or recovered from COVID-19 (not recorded which). The CDR3 sequence is CASSVMTYGYTF. As DNA, the CDR3 is TGTGCCAGCAGTGTGATGACATATGGCTACACCTTC. Full variable domain (outside the CDR3, taken from reference TRBV2 and TRBJ1-2): EPEVTQTPSHQVTQMGQEVILRCVPISNHLYFYWYRQILGQKVEFLVSFYNNEISEKSEIFDDQFSVERPDGSNFTLKIRSTKLEDSAMYFCASSVMTYGYTFGSGTRLTVV.